One and the same sample provided the 26 T cell receptor beta chains below, sequenced in a study of PD-L1 blockade in urothelial cancer. Time point of the sample: pretreatment peripheral blood. Data came from immunoSEQ multiplex PCR; TCRdb stores just in-frame clones and leaves some out. Altogether over 45,000 clones are present, 85% to 90% being singletons, with the ten largest covering roughly 20%. The sample was PBMCs, taken around atezolizumab (anti-PD-L1) treatment. These receptors came from a man in his sixties with urothelial cancer.

The V call is TRBV30, the J call TRBJ2-7; TRBD1 matches at 7 bases. The germline CDR1 and CDR2 sequences are GTSNPN and SVGIG (reference sequence). The CDR3 contains 12 residues. V was clipped by 0 bases and J by 6 bases; unmatched bases: 2. The CDR3 loop is CAWSVTGAEQYF. The CDR3 DNA sequence: TGTGCCTGGAGTGTAACAGGGGCCGAGCAGTACTTC.

This chain uses TRBV7-8 with TRBJ2-1, with D maybe TRBD2 (6 bases). This CDR3 has 16 amino acids. Germline CDR1 and CDR2: SGHVS and FQNEAQ. V was clipped by 1 base and J by 7 bases, with 17 bases between them. DNA of the CDR3: TGTGCCAGCAGCTTAGGGGTGGGACTCTTCCTTAATGAGCAGTTCTTC. This codes for CASSLGVGLFLNEQFF.

The rearrangement links TRBV5-1 to TRBJ1-4; weak D call: TRBD1 (6 bases). The germline V gene encodes CDR1 SGHRS and CDR2 YFSETQ. The V gene lost 3 bases and the J gene lost 8 bases, with 14 bases spanning the gap. The CDR3 totals 14 residues. The CDR3 protein is CASSSGERREKLFF. CDR3 DNA: TGCGCCAGCAGCTCAGGGGAGAGGAGAGAAAAACTGTTTTTT.

This chain joins TRBV7-8 and TRBJ1-6, with TRBD1 matching 9 bases. The CDR3 is 14 amino acids. Trimming removed 8 bases from V and 9 bases from J; junction bases left unmatched: 8. Germline lookup yields CDR1 SGHVS and CDR2 FQNEAQ. CDR3 amino acids: CASRTGTGSSPLHF. CDR3 nucleotides: TGTGCCAGCCGCACCGGGACAGGGTCTTCACCCCTCCACTTT.

V usage is TRBV12-5 and J usage is TRBJ1-5; no definite D call. Deletions cut 0 bases from V and 3 bases from J, with 12 bases between. Germline CDR1 LGHNT, CDR2 FRNRAP. The CDR3 has 16 residues. The CDR3 loop reads CASGLVLSTFNQPQHF. The CDR3 bases are TGTGCTAGTGGTTTGGTACTTTCCACCTTCAATCAGCCCCAGCATTTT.

This clone occurred many times. The rearrangement uses TRBV5-6 and TRBJ2-2, with a weak D call TRBD2 (5 bases). Trimming shortened V by 9 bases and J by 7 bases, and 19 bases separated the two germline ends. CDR1 is SGHDT, CDR2 YYEEEE, per germline. This CDR3 contains 14 residues. The CDR3 region is CATLSGLAGGELFF. DNA for the CDR3: TGTGCCACATTATCCGGGCTAGCCGGCGGGGAGCTGTTTTTT.

The chain uses TRBV4-2 and TRBJ1-5, with D uncertain. Trimming cost V 0 bases and J 9 bases, with 12 bases left between them. The CDR3 is 14 amino acids. Looked up from germline, CDR1 is LGHNA and CDR2 is YNFKEQ. CDR3 coding DNA: TGTGCCAGCAGCCAAGATATCGGTCCGCGGCCCCAGCATTTT. Translating it yields CASSQDIGPRPQHF.

CDR3 bases: TGTGCCAGCAGCTTGGACGGGCTAGCGGGAGGCGAGCAGTACTTC. Protein product: CASSLDGLAGGEQYF. The chain couples TRBV5-4 to TRBJ2-7, with TRBD2 identical over 11 bases. The CDR3 is 15 amino acids. Germline CDR1 reads SGHNT; CDR2 reads YYREEE (reference sequence). J lost 6 bases, V lost 0 bases, and 5 bases had no gene match.

CDR3 sequence reads: CASSLEPAGEYLANEQFF. The CDR3 DNA follows: TGTGCCAGCAGCTTAGAACCAGCGGGGGAGTACCTAGCCAATGAGCAGTTCTTC. V is TRBV7-2 and J is TRBJ2-1; 8 positions agree with TRBD2. This CDR3 has 18 residues. V trimming: 1 base; J trimming: 6 bases; junction bases outside the gene matches: 14. Germline V gene lookup returns CDR1 SGHTA and CDR2 FQGNSA.

This rearrangement joins TRBV11-2 to TRBJ2-5, with TRBD2 identical over 9 bases. The CDR3 loop spans 16 amino acids. The ends lost 5 bases at V and 7 bases at J; junction bases unmatched: 14. The germline V gene encodes CDR1 SGHAT and CDR2 FQNNGV. The CDR3 loop is CASSPNGAGGLGTQYF. In DNA form, the CDR3 reads TGTGCCAGCAGCCCCAATGGGGCGGGGGGGCTGGGGACCCAGTACTTC.

This chain connects TRBV19 to TRBJ1-2; D perhaps matches TRBD1 (6 bases). CDR3 length equals 15 residues. Germline CDR1 and CDR2: LNHDA and SQIVND (reference sequence). CDR3 DNA: TGTGCAACACAGGGAGGGTCGACCCTATCCTATGGCTACACCTTC. Amino acid sequence: CATQGGSTLSYGYTF.

The V call is TRBV27, the J call TRBJ2-3; TRBD2 matches at 8 bases. The CDR3 totals 16 residues. Looked up from germline, CDR1 is MNHEY and CDR2 is SMNVEV (reference sequence). V trimming: 6 bases; J trimming: 5 bases; junction bases outside the gene matches: 13. The CDR3 DNA reads TGTGCCAGCAGCCGGAGCGGGGGCGAATTGGGAGATACGCAGTATTTT. Translation gives CASSRSGGELGDTQYF.

The chain combines TRBV6-5 with TRBJ1-1, with 8 nucleotides matching TRBD1. The ends lost 2 bases at V and 4 bases at J; junction bases unmatched: 9. Germline V gene lookup returns CDR1 MNHEY and CDR2 SVGAGI. The CDR3 loop spans 16 amino acids. CDR3 protein: CASSYRAAGGGTEAFF. In nucleotides, the CDR3 is TGTGCCAGCAGTTACCGGGCGGCAGGGGGCGGCACTGAAGCTTTCTTT.

The J gene is TRBJ1-1, the V gene TRBV2; a possible D gene is TRBD1 (6 bases). The CDR3 extends over 13 amino acids. Germline loops: CDR1 SNHLY, CDR2 FYNNEI. The V gene lost 6 bases and the J gene lost 8 bases, with 16 bases spanning the gap. The CDR3 here is CASRFTEDREAFF. DNA of the CDR3: TGTGCCAGCAGGTTTACCGAGGACAGAGAAGCTTTCTTT.

The chain joins TRBV27 to TRBJ1-1; no clear D. CDR1 MNHEY and CDR2 SMNVEV come from the germline V gene (reference sequence). The V gene lost 6 bases and the J gene lost 4 bases, with 9 bases spanning the gap. CDR3 length equals 12 residues. CDR3 sequence: CASSSGVTEAFF. The CDR3 DNA is TGTGCCAGCAGCTCGGGAGTCACTGAAGCTTTCTTT.

This sequence joins TRBV18 and TRBJ1-1; weak D call: TRBD1 (5 bases). The ends were cut back, 1 base at V and 7 bases at J, with 13 bases in the middle. Germline lookup yields CDR1 KGHSH and CDR2 LQKENI. The CDR3 has 14 residues. CDR3 DNA: TGTGCCAGCTCACCACAAGGAGGGGATGATGAAGCTTTCTTT. Translated, it gives CASSPQGGDDEAFF.

This chain joins TRBV4-1 and TRBJ1-6; D not resolved. The CDR3 has 17 amino acids. V lost 4 bases and J lost 0, with 13 bases in between. The germline V gene encodes CDR1 MGHRA and CDR2 YSYEKL. The CDR3 DNA reads as TGCGCCAGCAGCCGCACTACCGGGAGCTCCTATAATTCACCCCTCCACTTT. The encoded protein is CASSRTTGSSYNSPLHF.

The chain employs TRBV5-1 and TRBJ2-5, with 8 bases that match TRBD1. The J segment lost 7 bases and the V segment lost 1 base, leaving 6 bases of the junction unmatched. The CDR3 covers 14 residues. The V gene's germline CDR1 is SGHRS and CDR2 YFSETQ. The DNA for the CDR3 is TGCGCCAGCAGCTTGACCCAGGGGGCACGGACCCAGTACTTC. Encoded protein: CASSLTQGARTQYF.

V is TRBV5-4 and J is TRBJ2-7, with TRBD2 matching over 12 bases. The V segment lost 6 bases and the J segment 3 bases; nucleotides outside the gene matches: 13. Germline V gene sequence: CDR1 SGHNT, CDR2 YYREEE (reference sequence). There are 17 residues in the CDR3. CDR3 sequence: CASNGAGTSGSYYEQYF. The CDR3 nucleotides read TGTGCCAGCAACGGAGCCGGGACTAGCGGGTCATACTACGAGCAGTACTTC.

The chain is built from TRBV5-1 and TRBJ1-2; TRBD1 matches 7 bases. The V gene end was trimmed by 0 bases and the J gene end by 1 base; junction bases not matched to a gene: 9. Germline-derived CDR1 and CDR2 are SGHRS and YFSETQ. The CDR3 contains 17 residues. The CDR3 spells CASSLGGQQFLNYGYTF. In DNA form, the CDR3 reads TGCGCCAGCAGCTTGGGGGGACAGCAATTCCTTAACTATGGCTACACCTTC. The variable domain in full, completed from reference TRBV5-1 and TRBJ1-2, reads KAGVTQTPRYLIKTRGQQVTLSCSPISGHRSVSWYQQTPGQGLQFLFEYFSETQRNKGNFPGRFSGRQFSNSRSEMNVSTLELGDSALYLCASSLGGQQFLNYGYTFGSGTRLTVV.

The chain couples TRBV28 to TRBJ2-7, with TRBD1 matching 7 bases. In germline, CDR1 is MDHEN, CDR2 SYDVKM. Trimming removed 8 bases from V and 5 bases from J; junction bases left unmatched: 9. This CDR3 region has 13 residues. CDR3: CASGSGGVDEQYF. The CDR3, as DNA: TGTGCCAGCGGGTCAGGGGGAGTTGACGAGCAGTACTTC.

The CDR3 is CAWIRGEKTEAFF. The CDR3 DNA is TGTGCCTGGATCAGGGGTGAAAAGACTGAAGCTTTCTTT. The chain combines TRBV30 with TRBJ1-1, with a tentative D call TRBD1 (6 bases). Germline-derived CDR1 and CDR2 are GTSNPN and SVGIG (reference sequence). The CDR3 has 13 amino acids. Trimming left V 4 bases short and J 5 bases short, with 14 bases between.

V usage is TRBV7-9 and J usage is TRBJ1-5; 8 positions agree with TRBD1. With V trimmed by 5 bases and J by 6 bases, 6 bases remained unmatched. Germline lookup yields CDR1 SEHNR and CDR2 FQNEAQ (reference sequence). The CDR3 length is 14 residues. The CDR3 bases are TGTGCCAGCAGCCGAACAGACAGGGGTCAGCCCCAGCATTTT. Protein: CASSRTDRGQPQHF.

CDR3 region: CASSQGQGLKYF. The DNA for the CDR3 is TGTGCCAGCAGCCAAGGCCAGGGCCTCAAGTACTTC. The chain employs TRBV14 and TRBJ2-7, with D possibly matching TRBD1 (5 bases). The CDR3 spans 12 residues. The germline gives CDR1 SGHDN, CDR2 FVKESK. Trimming removed 1 base from V and 11 bases from J, with 12 bases in between.

This clone is a singleton in its sample. V usage is TRBV4-2 and J usage is TRBJ2-2, with TRBD1 matching 7 bases. J gave up 6 bases and V 2 bases, and 12 bases lay outside the gene matches. The V gene's germline CDR1 is LGHNA and CDR2 YNFKEQ. The CDR3 is made up of 17 amino acids. CDR3 coding DNA: TGTGCCAGCAGCCAACTCGAGACAGGGAGACGGGCCGGGGAGCTGTTTTTT. It yields the protein CASSQLETGRRAGELFF.

The V gene is TRBV7-9, the J gene TRBJ1-1, with 7 bases that match TRBD1. This CDR3 comprises 15 residues. Germline V gene lookup returns CDR1 SEHNR and CDR2 FQNEAQ (reference sequence). The trim removed 0 bases at V and 0 bases at J, leaving 1 base unmatched. The chain's CDR3 is CASSLAGTVNTEAFF. CDR3 nucleotide sequence: TGTGCCAGCAGCTTAGCGGGGACAGTGAACACTGAAGCTTTCTTT. Supplemented by reference TRBV7-9 and TRBJ1-1, the full variable domain reads DTGVSQNPRHKITKRGQNVTFRCDPISEHNRLYWYRQTLGQGPEFLTYFQNEAQLEKSRLLSDRFSAERPKGSFSTLEIQRTEQGDSAMYLCASSLAGTVNTEAFFGQGTRLTVV.